The 20 T cell receptor beta chains below come from one sample, sequenced in a study of T cells after posttransplantation cyclophosphamide. Assay used: immunoSEQ multiplex PCR; TCRdb lists only in-frame clones, some missing. The table lists fewer than 15,000 clones, roughly 2% of them singletons. Cyclophosphamide on days +3 and +4 followed busulfan-fludarabine conditioning and a marrow graft. Sequenced here: PBMCs, sampled after allogeneic stem cell transplant with posttransplant cyclophosphamide. The receptor source for this set is a male patient in his thirties who received an allogeneic stem cell transplant from a related donor, was CMV-positive, and had no GVHD. Part of the T cells may come from the graft donor.

This clone occurred a few times. This sequence joins TRBV7-3 and TRBJ2-1; 13 nucleotides agree with TRBD2. The V segment lost 3 bases and the J segment 7 bases; nucleotides outside the gene matches: 3. This CDR3 contains 15 residues. Germline CDR1 is SGHTA and CDR2 is FQGTGA. DNA of the CDR3: TGTGCCAGCAGCTTCCGGACTAGCGGGAGAAATGAGCAGTTCTTC. Its protein product is CASSFRTSGRNEQFF. Based on the CDR3 plus reference TRBV7-3 and TRBJ2-1, the full variable domain is GAGVSQTPSNKVTEKGKYVELRCDPISGHTALYWYRQSLGQGPEFLIYFQGTGAADDSGLPNDRFFAVRPEGSVSTLKIQRTERGDSAVYLCASSFRTSGRNEQFFGPGTRLTVL.

The rearrangement links TRBV2 to TRBJ2-7, with 7 positions matching TRBD2. This CDR3 spans 15 amino acids. The germline V gene has CDR1 SNHLY and CDR2 FYNNEI. V shed 0 bases and J 3 bases; nucleotides not matched to a gene: 5. For the CDR3, the DNA is TGTGCCAGCAGTGAAGCGGGAGGGAAGGACTACGAGCAGTACTTC. Its translation: CASSEAGGKDYEQYF.

The chain links TRBV14 to TRBJ1-2; D call uncertain. This CDR3 spans 14 amino acids. Germline-derived CDR1 and CDR2 are SGHDN and FVKESK. V dropped 1 base and J dropped 5 bases, with 11 bases sitting between them. CDR3 in amino acids: CASSQGYRVYGYTF. As DNA, the CDR3 is TGTGCCAGCAGCCAAGGTTACCGGGTATATGGCTACACCTTC. Full variable domain (missing parts from reference TRBV14 and TRBJ1-2): EAGVTQFPSHSVIEKGQTVTLRCDPISGHDNLYWYRRVMGKEIKFLLHFVKESKQDESGMPNNRFLAERTGGTYSTLKVQPAELEDSGVYFCASSQGYRVYGYTFGSGTRLTVV.

This clone was counted between two and nine times. V and J are TRBV14 and TRBJ1-4; TRBD1 aligns across 10 bases. The germline V gene has CDR1 SGHDN and CDR2 FVKESK. CDR3 length equals 17 residues. V shed 1 base, J shed 8 bases, and the junction held 10 bases outside the gene matches. CDR3 protein: CASSQGQGATLAEKLFF. The CDR3 region has the DNA TGTGCCAGCAGCCAAGGACAGGGGGCAACATTAGCAGAAAAACTGTTTTTT. Complete variable domain (other parts from reference TRBV14 and TRBJ1-4): EAGVTQFPSHSVIEKGQTVTLRCDPISGHDNLYWYRRVMGKEIKFLLHFVKESKQDESGMPNNRFLAERTGGTYSTLKVQPAELEDSGVYFCASSQGQGATLAEKLFFGSGTQLSVL.

There are a few counts of this clone. The chain recombines TRBV6-5 with TRBJ2-7, with TRBD1 matching 10 bases. V lost 3 bases to trimming and J lost 4 bases; unmatched junction nucleotides: 6. The CDR3 spans 15 residues. CDR1 and CDR2 from the germline V gene are MNHEY and SVGAGI. In DNA form, the CDR3 reads TGTGCCAGCAGTTATGGGGGACAGGGGTCGTACGAGCAGTACTTC. Encoded protein: CASSYGGQGSYEQYF.

This clone was observed a handful of times. Here the CDR3 reads CASSPGTGTGSYEQYF. DNA of the CDR3: TGTGCCAGCAGCCCTGGTACCGGGACAGGTTCCTACGAGCAGTACTTC. This chain joins TRBV7-9 and TRBJ2-7; 8 nucleotides line up with TRBD1. The CDR3 spans 16 residues. In germline, CDR1 is SEHNR, CDR2 FQNEAQ (reference sequence). After removal of 5 bases from V and 1 base from J, the junction contained 10 bases not matched to a gene.

This chain joins TRBV7-2 and TRBJ2-5; 9 bases are a match to TRBD1. The J segment lost 6 bases and the V segment lost 5 bases, leaving 13 bases of the junction unmatched. From germline, CDR1 is SGHTA and CDR2 FQGNSA. The CDR3 is made up of 16 amino acids. This CDR3 reads CASSKITGGASKTQYF. The CDR3, as DNA: TGTGCCAGCAGCAAAATCACAGGGGGCGCCTCAAAGACCCAGTACTTC.

V usage is TRBV10-3 and J usage is TRBJ2-2; maybe TRBD2 (6 bases). The V end was cut by 8 bases, the J end by 0 bases, with 13 bases between. This CDR3 has 15 residues. Germline-derived CDR1 and CDR2 are ENHRY and SYGVKD. The CDR3 region has the DNA TGTGCCATCGGAGAGGGACTGGCGAACACCGGGGAGCTGTTTTTT. Translating gives CAIGEGLANTGELFF.

This clone was counted a few times. The chain uses TRBV2 and TRBJ1-5; D possibly corresponds to TRBD1 (6 bases). In germline, CDR1 is SNHLY, CDR2 FYNNEI. V shed 7 bases and J shed 0 bases, with 7 bases lying between them. The CDR3 loop spans 13 amino acids. In DNA, the CDR3 is TGTGCCAGCAAGGGGGATAGCAATCAGCCCCAGCATTTT. Amino acid sequence: CASKGDSNQPQHF.

This clone was counted between two and nine times. The V gene is TRBV7-6, the J gene TRBJ2-2, with D possibly being TRBD2 (5 bases). The CDR3 has 13 residues. Germline V lookup: CDR1 SGHVS, CDR2 FNYEAQ. Trimming took off 5 bases at V and 7 bases at J, with 11 bases between the two ends. CDR3 in amino acids: CASSPGSGGELFF. The CDR3, as DNA: TGTGCCAGCAGCCCGGGGTCGGGCGGGGAGCTGTTTTTT.

This CDR3 is CASSLVAEAFF. The CDR3 DNA sequence: TGTGCCAGCAGCTTGGTAGCTGAAGCTTTCTTT. The chain recombines TRBV5-5 with TRBJ1-1, with D hard to call. With 0 bases removed from V and 6 bases from J, the gap between germline ends came to 3 bases. The CDR3 runs to 11 residues. The germline CDR1 and CDR2 sequences are SGHKS and YYEKEE (reference sequence).

A few counts support this clone. The chain combines TRBV19 with TRBJ2-1, with D possibly being TRBD1 (6 bases). This CDR3 contains 17 residues. Germline loops: CDR1 LNHDA, CDR2 SQIVND (reference sequence). With 6 bases removed from V and 8 bases from J, the gap between germline ends came to 26 bases. CDR3 sequence: CASSTNPRGSLSYEQFF. The CDR3 DNA is TGTGCCAGTAGCACGAACCCTAGGGGGAGTTTATCCTATGAGCAGTTCTTC.

The J gene is TRBJ2-7, the V gene TRBV7-8; 11 bases fit TRBD2. This CDR3 comprises 15 residues. Germline V gene sequence: CDR1 SGHVS, CDR2 FQNEAQ. Trimming cost V 1 base and J 2 bases; bases outside gene matches: 1. DNA of the CDR3: TGTGCCAGCAGCTTAGGGGGACTAGCGGCCTACGAGCAGTACTTC. Its protein product is CASSLGGLAAYEQYF.

The sample holds a few counts of this clone. The rearrangement joins TRBV7-3 to TRBJ2-1, with D unclear. V gave up 2 bases and J gave up 3 bases, with 11 bases separating them. CDR3 size: 15 residues. Germline CDR1 and CDR2: SGHTA and FQGTGA. CDR3: CASSLQLTGYNEQFF. The CDR3 coding sequence is TGTGCCAGCAGCTTACAACTAACGGGCTACAATGAGCAGTTCTTC.

This clone was seen more than once but under ten times. The junction differs from germline at one of its ends, possibly a read error. Other DNA sequences in this sample translate to the same CDR3. This sequence joins TRBV7-7 and TRBJ2-5; the D is unclear. Germline V gene lookup returns CDR1 SSHAT and CDR2 FNYEAQ (reference sequence). This CDR3 has 13 residues. The CDR3 region is CASSPHPRETQYF. In DNA, the CDR3 is TGTGCTAGCAGCCCACATCCCAGAGAGACCCAGTACTTC.

This clone was seen only a few times. V is TRBV7-9 and J is TRBJ2-3; D unclear. Germline V lookup: CDR1 SEHNR, CDR2 FQNEAQ (reference sequence). The CDR3 is 11 amino acids. The V and J ends lost 4 bases and 8 bases respectively, with 7 bases between them. Written as DNA, the CDR3 is TGTGCCAGCAGCTCCGGTCGTACGCAGTATTTT. This gives the protein CASSSGRTQYF.

This clone was seen more than once but under ten times. V is TRBV19 and J is TRBJ1-1; D gene uncertain. CDR1 LNHDA and CDR2 SQIVND come from the germline V gene (reference sequence). V lost 5 bases and J 1 base, leaving 8 bases between the germline ends. The CDR3 has 13 residues. CDR3 DNA sequence: TGTGCCAGTAGTGTAACACGGAACACTGAAGCTTTCTTT. Protein: CASSVTRNTEAFF. Full variable domain (rest looked up from reference TRBV19 and TRBJ1-1): DGGITQSPKYLFRKEGQNVTLSCEQNLNHDAMYWYRQDPGQGLRLIYYSQIVNDFQKGDIAEGYSVSREKKESFPLTVTSAQKNPTAFYLCASSVTRNTEAFFGQGTRLTVV.

The chain employs TRBV19 and TRBJ2-7; the D is unclear. The CDR3 runs 11 residues. CDR1 is LNHDA and CDR2 is SQIVND in the germline V gene (reference sequence). V was clipped by 4 bases and J by 7 bases, with 8 bases between them. Here the CDR3 reads CASSTRQEQYF. In nucleotides, the CDR3 is TGTGCCAGTAGTACGAGGCAGGAGCAGTACTTC.

This clone was picked up a small number of times. The V and J genes are TRBV5-6 and TRBJ1-2, with a tentative D call TRBD1 (5 bases). Germline loops: CDR1 SGHDT, CDR2 YYEEEE. This CDR3 has 13 residues. V was cut by 1 base and J by 3 bases, with 7 bases left in between. The CDR3 bases are TGTGCCAGCAGCTTGAGGGGCGACTATGGCTACACCTTC. Amino acid sequence: CASSLRGDYGYTF.

By share, this clone ranks as medium-sized. The chain employs TRBV7-6 and TRBJ1-1; possible D gene TRBD1, 5 bases. The CDR3 contains 13 residues. V was shortened by 4 bases and J by 3 bases, with 9 bases between the two germline ends. Germline CDR1 and CDR2: SGHVS and FNYEAQ. This CDR3 is CASSSKGYTEAFF. The CDR3 bases are TGTGCCAGCAGCTCCAAGGGGTACACTGAAGCTTTCTTT.